The clone carrying this T cell receptor (beta chain) has just a few counts. What it recognizes is unknown. This specimen comes from a study of cytomegalovirus exposure and HLA in healthy donors. The PCR had 60 Vbeta and 13 Jbeta primers. Assay: immunoSEQ multiplex PCR; the TCRdb copy retains only in-frame clones and omits some. The data show 120,000 to 150,000 clones, with 60% to 80% seen just once and approximately 3.2% held by the top ten. Study findings and constraints: In an earlier analysis, productive rearrangement rates for most beta V segments clustered near 87% or 30%. Researchers reported from a later analysis that most CMV-associated TCR beta chains appeared HLA-restricted. Per published accounts, TCR beta sequences correctly predicted the HLA-A and HLA-B alleles of most subjects.

Sequenced sample: PBMCs. This clonotype was obtained from a man aged 35 to 55 in good health and CMV-seronegative.

The CDR3 sequence is CASSLALGRGRNEKLFF. DNA of the CDR3: TGTGCCAGCAGCTTGGCTCTAGGCAGGGGGAGGAATGAAAAACTGTTTTTT. The chain uses TRBV5-6 and TRBJ1-4, with TRBD1 matching over 7 bases. Germline V gene sequence: CDR1 SGHDT, CDR2 YYEEEE. V lost 0 bases and J lost 5; bases outside the gene matches: 10. This CDR3 contains 17 residues.